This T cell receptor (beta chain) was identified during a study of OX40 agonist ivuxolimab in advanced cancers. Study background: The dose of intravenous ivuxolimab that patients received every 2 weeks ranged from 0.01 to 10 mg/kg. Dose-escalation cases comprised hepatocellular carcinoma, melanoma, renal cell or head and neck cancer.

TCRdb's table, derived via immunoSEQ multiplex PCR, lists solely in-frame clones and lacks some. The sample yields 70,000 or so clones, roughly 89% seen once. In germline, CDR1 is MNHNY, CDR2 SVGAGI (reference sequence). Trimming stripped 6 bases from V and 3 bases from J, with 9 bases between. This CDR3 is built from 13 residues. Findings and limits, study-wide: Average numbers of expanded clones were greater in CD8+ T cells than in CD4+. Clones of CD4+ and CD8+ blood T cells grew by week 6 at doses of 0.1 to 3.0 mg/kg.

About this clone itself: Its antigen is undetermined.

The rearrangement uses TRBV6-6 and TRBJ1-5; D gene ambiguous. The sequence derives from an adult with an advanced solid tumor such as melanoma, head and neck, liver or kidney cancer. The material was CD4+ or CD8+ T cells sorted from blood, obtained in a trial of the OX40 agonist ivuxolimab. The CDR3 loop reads CASRGGPNQPQHF. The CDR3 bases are TGTGCCAGCAGAGGAGGGCCCAATCAGCCCCAGCATTTT.